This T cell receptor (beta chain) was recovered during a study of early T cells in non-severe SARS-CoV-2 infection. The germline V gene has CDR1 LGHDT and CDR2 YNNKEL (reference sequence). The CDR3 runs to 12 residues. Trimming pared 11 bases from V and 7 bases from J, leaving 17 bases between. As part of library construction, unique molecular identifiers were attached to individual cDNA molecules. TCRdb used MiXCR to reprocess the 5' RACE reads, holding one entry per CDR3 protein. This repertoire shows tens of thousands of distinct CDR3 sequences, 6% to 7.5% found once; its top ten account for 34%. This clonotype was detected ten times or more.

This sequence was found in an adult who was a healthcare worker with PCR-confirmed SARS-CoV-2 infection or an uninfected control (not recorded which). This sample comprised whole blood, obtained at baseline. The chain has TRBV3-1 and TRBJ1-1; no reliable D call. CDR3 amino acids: CAASGGILEAFF. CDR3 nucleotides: TGTGCCGCGTCGGGCGGCATTCTTGAAGCTTTCTTT.